The 20 T cell receptor beta chains given below trace back to one sample, sequenced in a study of memory CD4+ T cells and cytomegalovirus serostatus. Single viable CD3+CD4+CD8-CD45RO+ cells were sorted as the memory CD4+ T cells. Sequenced by immunoSEQ multiplex PCR; TCRdb stores in-frame clones only, minus some. The top ten clones hold 0.85% to 1.2% of a sample with 54,000 or so clones, 80% to 85% of them seen once. Input material: memory CD4+ T cells from blood. These receptors all stem from an adult in good health and CMV-seronegative.

The V and J genes are TRBV6-1 and TRBJ2-7; TRBD1 matches at 8 bases. Unmatched junction bases numbered 13, after V lost 3 bases and J lost 3 bases. The germline V gene has CDR1 MNHNS and CDR2 SASEGT. The CDR3 has 17 residues. The CDR3 loop is CASSDPRTGRSLYEQYF. In DNA, the CDR3 is TGTGCCAGCAGTGACCCCCGGACAGGGCGATCCCTCTACGAGCAGTACTTC.

This clone was seen a few times. J is TRBJ1-4 and V is TRBV4-2; the match to TRBD1 covers 7 bases. CDR3 length: 12 residues. Germline assignment: CDR1 LGHNA and CDR2 YNFKEQ. With V trimmed by 4 bases and J by 11 bases, 4 bases remained unmatched. The CDR3 DNA reads TGTGCCAGCAGCCTCGACAGGGACAAACTGTTTTTT. Amino acids: CASSLDRDKLFF.

Comment on this clone: Other DNA sequences in this sample translate to the same CDR3. This chain connects TRBV27 to TRBJ1-5, with D uncertain. CDR1 MNHEY and CDR2 SMNVEV come from the germline V gene (reference sequence). This CDR3 spans 14 amino acids. Trimming shortened V by 2 bases and J by 2 bases, and 7 bases separated the two germline ends. CDR3 sequence: CASSLDRGNQPQHF. In nucleotides, the CDR3 is TGTGCCAGCAGTTTAGACCGTGGCAATCAGCCCCAGCATTTT.

The rearrangement uses TRBV18 and TRBJ2-5; D is ambiguous. CDR3 length: 12 residues. The ends were cut back, 3 bases at V and 2 bases at J, with 4 bases in the middle. The germline V gene encodes CDR1 KGHSH and CDR2 LQKENI. The CDR3 sequence: CASSPRQETQYF. CDR3 nucleotides: TGTGCCAGCTCACCGAGACAAGAGACCCAGTACTTC.

This clone was counted a few times. J is TRBJ1-3 and V is TRBV6-6; TRBD1 aligns across 11 bases. V lost 5 bases, J lost 4 bases, and 7 bases stayed unmatched. CDR1 MNHNY and CDR2 SVGAGI come from the germline V gene (reference sequence). The CDR3 runs to 16 residues. The CDR3 here is CASSGHRDRGGNTIYF. Written as DNA, the CDR3 is TGTGCCAGCAGTGGCCACCGGGACAGGGGGGGAAACACCATATATTTT.

The V and J genes are TRBV14 and TRBJ1-2, with D tentatively TRBD1 (6 bases). Germline lookup yields CDR1 SGHDN and CDR2 FVKESK. Deletions cut 3 bases from V and 4 bases from J, with 12 bases between. CDR3 length: 14 amino acids. This CDR3 is CASSHLRGGYGYTF. The CDR3 DNA reads TGTGCCAGCAGCCACCTTAGGGGGGGCTATGGCTACACCTTC.

The chain carries TRBV6-5 and TRBJ2-1; possible D gene TRBD2, 6 bases. Deletions cut 0 bases from V and 0 bases from J, with 6 bases between. CDR1 and CDR2 (germline): MNHEY, SVGAGI. The CDR3 contains 15 residues. CDR3 DNA sequence: TGTGCCAGCAGTTACTCGCGGGGCTCCTACAATGAGCAGTTCTTC. Amino acid sequence: CASSYSRGSYNEQFF.

The chain has TRBV11-2 and TRBJ2-1; D call uncertain. V was cut by 5 bases and J by 8 bases, with 10 bases left in between. This CDR3 region has 12 residues. CDR1 and CDR2 (germline): SGHAT, FQNNGV. The CDR3 bases are TGTGCCAGCAGCCTCGACACATATGAGCAGTTCTTC. This sequence encodes CASSLDTYEQFF. Full variable domain (missing parts from reference TRBV11-2 and TRBJ2-1): EAGVAQSPRYKIIEKRQSVAFWCNPISGHATLYWYQQILGQGPKLLIQFQNNGVVDDSQLPKDRFSAERLKGVDSTLKIQPAKLEDSAVYLCASSLDTYEQFFGPGTRLTVL.

The chain employs TRBV7-9 and TRBJ1-3; D perhaps matches TRBD1 (5 bases). The V end lost 8 bases, the J end lost 2 bases, and 13 bases lay between the germline ends. Looked up from germline, CDR1 is SEHNR and CDR2 is FQNEAQ (reference sequence). This CDR3 has 14 residues. The CDR3, as DNA: TGTGCCAGCCACTTGGTGGGGGCTGGAAACACCATATATTTT. Its protein is CASHLVGAGNTIYF.

Only one count was recorded for this clone. This chain joins TRBV28 and TRBJ1-2, with D possibly TRBD1 on 6 matching bases. Trimming cost V 10 bases and J 2 bases, with 14 bases left between them. In germline, CDR1 is MDHEN, CDR2 SYDVKM. The CDR3 runs 13 residues. For the CDR3, the DNA is TGTGCCACCAAGGTTACAGGGAACTATGGCTACACCTTC. It specifies CATKVTGNYGYTF.

The gene calls are TRBV6-5 and TRBJ2-7; perhaps D is TRBD1 or TRBD2 (5 bases each). Deletions cut 7 bases from V and 5 bases from J, with 21 bases between. The length of the CDR3 is 15 residues. Germline CDR1 and CDR2: MNHEY and SVGAGI. CDR3 nucleotides: TGTGCCAGCACTCAACGTGGGGGAGTAGTCCACGAGCAGTACTTC. Its protein is CASTQRGGVVHEQYF.

The rearrangement links TRBV27 to TRBJ2-3; a possible D gene is TRBD2 (6 bases). Germline CDR1 MNHEY, CDR2 SMNVEV (reference sequence). CDR3 length: 17 residues. The V end was cut by 3 bases, the J end by 3 bases, with 19 bases between. DNA for the CDR3: TGTGCCAGCAGTTTCCTGAGGGGCGGGAAAGGGACAGATACGCAGTATTTT. Its translation: CASSFLRGGKGTDTQYF.

The J gene is TRBJ2-5, the V gene TRBV5-1, with 7 bases that match TRBD1. The assigned J gene may be wrong: the sequence end matches TRBJ2-7 better. Per germline, CDR1 SGHRS and CDR2 YFSETQ. The CDR3 covers 13 residues. The CDR3, as DNA: TGCGCCAGCAGCCGGGACAGTGCCTACGAGCAGTACTTC. It yields the protein CASSRDSAYEQYF.

V and J are TRBV18 and TRBJ1-2, with 9 bases identical to TRBD1. With V trimmed by 3 bases and J by 5 bases, 1 base remained unmatched. CDR1 is KGHSH and CDR2 is LQKENI in the germline V gene. This CDR3 is built from 13 residues. In DNA form, the CDR3 reads TGTGCCAGCTCACCGGGACAGGGATATGGCTACACCTTC. Translating gives CASSPGQGYGYTF.

The gene calls are TRBV19 and TRBJ2-5; 7 nucleotides line up with TRBD1. V was pared by 4 bases and J by 1 base, with 3 bases of the junction left unmatched. From germline, CDR1 is LNHDA and CDR2 SQIVND (reference sequence). The CDR3 is 14 amino acids. CDR3 bases: TGTGCCAGTAGTACCCAGGGGGTCCAAGAGACCCAGTACTTC. Its translation: CASSTQGVQETQYF.

This clone has only one observation. Sequence at one end of the junction differs from germline and may be a read error. The chain recombines TRBV10-3 with TRBJ2-7, with 13 bases fitting TRBD2. CDR3 length: 15 amino acids. Germline V gene lookup returns CDR1 ENHRY and CDR2 SYGVKD. CDR3 coding DNA: TGTGCCAGCAGTTTTCGGACTAGCGGGAGCGGAGAGCAGTACTTC. Translation gives CASSFRTSGSGEQYF.

CDR3 DNA sequence: TGTGCCAGCAGTGAAATAGGCCGTTTCAATGAGCAGTTCTTC. Encoded protein: CASSEIGRFNEQFF. V is TRBV25-1 and J is TRBJ2-1; D unresolved. This CDR3 spans 14 amino acids. Trimming left V 2 bases short and J 6 bases short, with 11 bases between. Germline V gene data show CDR1 as MGHDK and CDR2 as SYGVNS.

This chain links TRBV6-6 with TRBJ2-7; D is ambiguous. V gave up 3 bases and J gave up 5 bases, with 14 bases separating them. The germline CDR1 and CDR2 sequences are MNHNY and SVGAGI (reference sequence). The CDR3 extends over 14 amino acids. The CDR3 loop reads CASSYVEQRDEQYF. The CDR3 nucleotides are TGTGCCAGCAGTTATGTAGAACAGAGAGACGAGCAGTACTTC.

The rearrangement links TRBV5-6 to TRBJ2-7; D not certain. Germline CDR1 reads SGHDT; CDR2 reads YYEEEE. CDR3 length: 14 residues. V was shortened by 5 bases and J by 0 bases, with 12 bases between the two germline ends. The CDR3 DNA follows: TGTGCCAGCAGAACCGGCCTTTACTCCTACGAGCAGTACTTC. Protein: CASRTGLYSYEQYF. Together with reference TRBV5-6 and TRBJ2-7, the CDR3 gives the full variable domain: DAGVTQSPTHLIKTRGQQVTLRCSPKSGHDTVSWYQQALGQGPQFIFQYYEEEERQRGNFPDRFSGHQFPNYSSELNVNALLLGDSALYLCASRTGLYSYEQYFGPGTRLTVT.

The rearrangement uses TRBV4-2 and TRBJ1-1, with D possibly TRBD1 on 5 matching bases. The length of the CDR3 is 15 residues. Deletions cut 1 base from V and 1 base from J, with 10 bases between. Per the germline V gene, CDR1 is LGHNA and CDR2 is YNFKEQ. The CDR3 region is CASSQGLGTNTEAFF. DNA for the CDR3: TGTGCCAGCAGCCAAGGGCTAGGGACGAACACTGAAGCTTTCTTT.